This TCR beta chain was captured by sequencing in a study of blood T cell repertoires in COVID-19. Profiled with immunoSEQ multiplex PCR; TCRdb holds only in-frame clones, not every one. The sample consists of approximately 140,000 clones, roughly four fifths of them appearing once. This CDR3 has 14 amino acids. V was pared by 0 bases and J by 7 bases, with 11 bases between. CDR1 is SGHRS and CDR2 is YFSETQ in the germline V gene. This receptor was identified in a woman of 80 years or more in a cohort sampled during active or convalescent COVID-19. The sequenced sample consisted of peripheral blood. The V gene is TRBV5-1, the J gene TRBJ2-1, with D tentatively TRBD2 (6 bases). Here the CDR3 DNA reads TGCGCCAGCAGCTTGGACCTTCGGGGGAATGAGCAGTTCTTC. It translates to CASSLDLRGNEQFF.